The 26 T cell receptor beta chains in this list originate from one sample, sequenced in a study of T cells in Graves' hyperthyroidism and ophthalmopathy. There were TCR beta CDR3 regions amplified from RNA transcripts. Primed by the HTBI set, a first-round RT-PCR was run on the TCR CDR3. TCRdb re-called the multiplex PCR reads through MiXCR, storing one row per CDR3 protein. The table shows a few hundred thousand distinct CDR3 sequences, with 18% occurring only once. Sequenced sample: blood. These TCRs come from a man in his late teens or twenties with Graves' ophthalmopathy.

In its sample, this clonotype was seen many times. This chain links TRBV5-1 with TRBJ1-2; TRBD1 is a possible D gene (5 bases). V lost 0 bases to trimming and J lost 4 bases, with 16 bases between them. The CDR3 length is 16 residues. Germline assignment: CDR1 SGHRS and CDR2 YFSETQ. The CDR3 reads CASSLGGAGGGYGYTF. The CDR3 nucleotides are TGCGCCAGCAGCTTGGGAGGGGCCGGCGGAGGCTATGGCTACACCTTC.

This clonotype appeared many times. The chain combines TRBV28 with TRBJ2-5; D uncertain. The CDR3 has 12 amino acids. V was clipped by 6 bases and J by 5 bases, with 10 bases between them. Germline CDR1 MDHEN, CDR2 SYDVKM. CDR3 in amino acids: CASSRYSETQYF. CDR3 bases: TGTGCCAGCAGCCGGTATTCGGAGACCCAGTACTTC. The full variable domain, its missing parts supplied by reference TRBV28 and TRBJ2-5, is DVKVTQSSRYLVKRTGEKVFLECVQDMDHENMFWYRQDPGLGLRLIYFSYDVKMKEKGDIPEGYSVSREKKERFSLILESASTNQTSMYLCASSRYSETQYFGPGTRLLVL.

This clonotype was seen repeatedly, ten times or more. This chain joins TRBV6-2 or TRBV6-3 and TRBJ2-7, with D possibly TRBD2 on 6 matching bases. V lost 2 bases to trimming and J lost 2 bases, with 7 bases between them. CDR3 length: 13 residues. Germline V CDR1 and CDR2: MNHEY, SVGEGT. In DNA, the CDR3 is TGTGCCAGCAGTTACGGGGGGACCTACGAGCAGTACTTC. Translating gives CASSYGGTYEQYF.

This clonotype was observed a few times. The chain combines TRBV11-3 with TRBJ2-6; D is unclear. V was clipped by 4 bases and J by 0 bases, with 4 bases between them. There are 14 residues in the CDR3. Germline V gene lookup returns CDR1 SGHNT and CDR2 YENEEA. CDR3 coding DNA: TGTGCCAGCAGCTCCCACTCTGGGGCCAACGTCCTGACTTTC. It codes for CASSSHSGANVLTF. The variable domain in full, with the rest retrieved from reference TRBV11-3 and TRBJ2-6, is EAGVVQSPRYKIIEKKQPVAFWCNPISGHNTLYWYLQNLGQGPELLIRYENEEAVDDSQLPKDRFSAERLKGVDSTLKIQPAELGDSAVYLCASSSHSGANVLTFGAGSRLTVL.

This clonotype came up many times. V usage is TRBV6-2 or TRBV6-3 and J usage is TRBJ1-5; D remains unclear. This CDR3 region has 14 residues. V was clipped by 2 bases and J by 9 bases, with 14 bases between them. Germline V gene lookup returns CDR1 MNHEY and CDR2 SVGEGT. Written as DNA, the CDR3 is TGTGCCAGCAGTTACAACGGGGAAACCGGGCCCCAGCATTTT. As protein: CASSYNGETGPQHF.

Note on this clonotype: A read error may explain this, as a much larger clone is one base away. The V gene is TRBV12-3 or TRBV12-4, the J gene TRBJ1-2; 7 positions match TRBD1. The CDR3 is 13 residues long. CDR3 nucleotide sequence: TGTGCCAGCAGTTTAGGAGGGGGCTCTGGCTACGCCTTC. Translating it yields CASSLGGGSGYAF.

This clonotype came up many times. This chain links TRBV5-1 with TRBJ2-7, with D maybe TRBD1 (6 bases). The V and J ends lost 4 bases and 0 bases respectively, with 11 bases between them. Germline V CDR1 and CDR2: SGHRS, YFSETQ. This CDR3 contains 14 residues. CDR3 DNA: TGCGCCAGCAGCAGGACAGAGATCTCCTACGAGCAGTACTTC. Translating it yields CASSRTEISYEQYF.

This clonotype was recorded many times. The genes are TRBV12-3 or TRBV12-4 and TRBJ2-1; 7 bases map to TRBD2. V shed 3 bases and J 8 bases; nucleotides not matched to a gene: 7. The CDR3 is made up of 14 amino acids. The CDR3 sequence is CASSLSGVGDEQFF. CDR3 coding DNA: TGTGCCAGCAGTTTGAGCGGGGTAGGCGATGAGCAGTTCTTC.

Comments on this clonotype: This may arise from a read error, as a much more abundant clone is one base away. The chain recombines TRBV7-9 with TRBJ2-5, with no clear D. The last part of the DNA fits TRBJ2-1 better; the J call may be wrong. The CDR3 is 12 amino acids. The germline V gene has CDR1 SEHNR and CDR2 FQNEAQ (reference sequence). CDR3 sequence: CASSLMGETQFF. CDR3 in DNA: TGTGCCAGCAGCTTAATGGGCGAGACCCAGTTCTTC.

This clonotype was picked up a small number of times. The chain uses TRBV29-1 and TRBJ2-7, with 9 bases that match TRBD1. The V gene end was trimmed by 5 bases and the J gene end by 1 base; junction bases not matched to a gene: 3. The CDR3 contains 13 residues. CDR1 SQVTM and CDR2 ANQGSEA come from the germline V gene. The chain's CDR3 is CSVRGQGSYEQYF. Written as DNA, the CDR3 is TGCAGCGTTCGGGGACAGGGTTCCTACGAGCAGTACTTC.

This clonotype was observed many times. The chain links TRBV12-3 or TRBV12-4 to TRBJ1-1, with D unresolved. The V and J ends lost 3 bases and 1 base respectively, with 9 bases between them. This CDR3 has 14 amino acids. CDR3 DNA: TGTGCCAGCAGTTTCTCTTCCACGAACACTGAAGCTTTCTTT. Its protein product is CASSFSSTNTEAFF.

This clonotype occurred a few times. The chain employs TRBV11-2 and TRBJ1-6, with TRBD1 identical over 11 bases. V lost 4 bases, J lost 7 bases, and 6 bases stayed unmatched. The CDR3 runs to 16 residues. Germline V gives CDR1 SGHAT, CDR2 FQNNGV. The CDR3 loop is CASSSRTGGRNSPLHF. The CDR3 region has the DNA TGTGCCAGCAGCTCGCGGACAGGGGGCAGGAATTCACCCCTCCACTTT.

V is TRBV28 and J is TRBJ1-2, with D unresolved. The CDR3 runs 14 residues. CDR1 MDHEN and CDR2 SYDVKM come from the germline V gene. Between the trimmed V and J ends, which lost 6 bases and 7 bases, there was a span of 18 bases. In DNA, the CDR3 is TGTGCCAGCAGCTTGTTCGGCCCGAGGAGTGGCTACACCTTC. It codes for CASSLFGPRSGYTF.

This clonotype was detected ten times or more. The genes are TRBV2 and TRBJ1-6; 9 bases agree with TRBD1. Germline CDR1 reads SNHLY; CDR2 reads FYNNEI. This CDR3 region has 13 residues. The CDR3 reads CASGDRDNSPLHF. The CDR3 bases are TGTGCTAGCGGGGACAGGGATAATTCACCCCTCCACTTT.

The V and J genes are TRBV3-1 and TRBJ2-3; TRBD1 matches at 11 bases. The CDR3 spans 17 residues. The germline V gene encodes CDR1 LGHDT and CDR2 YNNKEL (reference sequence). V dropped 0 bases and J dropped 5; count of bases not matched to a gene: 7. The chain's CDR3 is CASSQDRTGGVGDTQYF. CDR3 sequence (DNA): TGTGCCAGCAGCCAAGATAGGACAGGGGGCGTAGGAGATACGCAGTATTTT.

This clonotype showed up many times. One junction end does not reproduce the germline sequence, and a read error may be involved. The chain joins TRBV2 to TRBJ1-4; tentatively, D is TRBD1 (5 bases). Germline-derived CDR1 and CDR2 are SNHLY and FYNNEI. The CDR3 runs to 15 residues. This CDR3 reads CASSEVGTSNEKLFF. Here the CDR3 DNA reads TGTGCCAGCAGTGAAGTGGGGACCTCTAACGAAAAACTGTTTTTT. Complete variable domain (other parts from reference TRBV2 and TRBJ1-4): EPEVTQTPSHQVTQMGQEVILRCVPISNHLYFYWYRQILGQKVEFLVSFYNNEISEKSEIFDDQFSVERPDGSNFTLKIRSTKLEDSAMYFCASSEVGTSNEKLFFGSGTQLSVL.

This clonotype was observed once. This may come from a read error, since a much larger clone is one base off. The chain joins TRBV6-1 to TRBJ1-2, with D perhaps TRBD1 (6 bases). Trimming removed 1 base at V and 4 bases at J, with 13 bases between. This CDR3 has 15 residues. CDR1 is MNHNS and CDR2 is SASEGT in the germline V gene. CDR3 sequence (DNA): TGTGCCAGCAGTGAAGATACAGGGTCGGGCTATGGCTACACCTTC. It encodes CASSEDTGSGYGYTF.

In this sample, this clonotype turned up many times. The CDR3 nucleotides read TGTGCCAGCAGCCCGGGCCCGGGGCGGGAAGAGACCCAGTACTTC. This gives the protein CASSPGPGREETQYF. The V gene is TRBV7-8, the J gene TRBJ2-5; D possibly uses TRBD1 or TRBD2 (5 bases each). V was trimmed by 5 bases and J by 3 bases, leaving 16 bases between them. CDR1 and CDR2 from the germline V gene are SGHVS and FQNEAQ. This CDR3 is 15 amino acids long.

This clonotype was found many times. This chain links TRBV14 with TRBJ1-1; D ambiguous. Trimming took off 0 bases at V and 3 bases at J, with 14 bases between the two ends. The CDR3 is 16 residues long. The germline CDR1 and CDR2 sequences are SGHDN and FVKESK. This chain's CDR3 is CASSQDWRTGHTEAFF. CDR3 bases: TGTGCCAGCAGCCAAGATTGGCGAACTGGCCACACTGAAGCTTTCTTT.

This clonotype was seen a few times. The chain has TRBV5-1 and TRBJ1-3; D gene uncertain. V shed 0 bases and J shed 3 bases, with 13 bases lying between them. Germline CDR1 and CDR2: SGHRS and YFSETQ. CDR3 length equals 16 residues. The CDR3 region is CASSLVGVTYGNTIYF. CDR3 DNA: TGCGCCAGCAGCTTGGTCGGGGTTACCTATGGAAACACCATATATTTT.

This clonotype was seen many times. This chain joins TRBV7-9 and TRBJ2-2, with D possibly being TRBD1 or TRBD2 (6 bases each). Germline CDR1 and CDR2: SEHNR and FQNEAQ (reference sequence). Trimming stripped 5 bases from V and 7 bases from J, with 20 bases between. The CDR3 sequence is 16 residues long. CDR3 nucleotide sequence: TGTGCCAGCAGCCCCCTCCCGGGGGCCATTGGCGGGGAGCTGTTTTTT. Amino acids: CASSPLPGAIGGELFF.

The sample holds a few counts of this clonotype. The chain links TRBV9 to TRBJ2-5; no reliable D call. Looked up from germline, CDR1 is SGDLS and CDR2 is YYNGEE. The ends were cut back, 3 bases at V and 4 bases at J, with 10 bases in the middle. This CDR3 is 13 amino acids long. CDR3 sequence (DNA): TGTGCCAGCAGCGGAAATTCGGGAGAGACCCAGTACTTC. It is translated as CASSGNSGETQYF.

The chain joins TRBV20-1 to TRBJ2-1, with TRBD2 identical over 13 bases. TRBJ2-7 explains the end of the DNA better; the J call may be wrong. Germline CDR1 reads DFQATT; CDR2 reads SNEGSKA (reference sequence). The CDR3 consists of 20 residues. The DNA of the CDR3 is TGCAGTGCTAGAGATCCGGGACTAGCGGGGCCTTCCAAGTCCTACAATGAGCAGTACTTC. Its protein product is CSARDPGLAGPSKSYNEQYF.

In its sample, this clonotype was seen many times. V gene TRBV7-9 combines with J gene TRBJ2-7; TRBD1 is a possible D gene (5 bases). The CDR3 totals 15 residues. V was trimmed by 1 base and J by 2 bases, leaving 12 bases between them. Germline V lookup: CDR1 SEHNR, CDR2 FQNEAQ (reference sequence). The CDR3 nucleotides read TGTGCCAGCAGCTTAGTAGCAGGGCCCACCTACGAGCAGTACTTC. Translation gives CASSLVAGPTYEQYF.

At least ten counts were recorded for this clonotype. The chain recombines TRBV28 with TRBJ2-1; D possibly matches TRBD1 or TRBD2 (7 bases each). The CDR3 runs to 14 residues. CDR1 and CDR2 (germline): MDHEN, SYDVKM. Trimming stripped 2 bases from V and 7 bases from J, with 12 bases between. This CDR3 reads CASSLPQGGNEQFF. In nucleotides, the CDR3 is TGTGCCAGCAGTTTACCCCAGGGGGGGAATGAGCAGTTCTTC.

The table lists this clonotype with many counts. The CDR3 DNA reads as TGTGCCAGCAGTTTACCCACAGGGGGCAGTGAGCAGTTCTTC. This sequence encodes CASSLPTGGSEQFF. The chain couples TRBV12-3 or TRBV12-4 to TRBJ2-1, with 9 bases that match TRBD1. With 2 bases clipped from V and 9 bases from J, the junction kept 5 bases outside the gene matches. This CDR3 has 14 residues.